This TCR beta chain is drawn from a study of cytomegalovirus exposure and HLA in healthy donors. Whole-study context: Researchers previously reported finding 117 million unique TCR beta sequences from roughly 180 million T cells.

Use of 60 Vbeta and 13 Jbeta primers characterized the PCR. Only in-frame clones appear in the TCRdb table, and some are missing; sequencing was by immunoSEQ multiplex PCR. Here the sample spans 150,000 to 250,000 clones, around 79% being singletons. Per germline, CDR1 MNHEY and CDR2 SMNVEV (reference sequence). The CDR3 runs 14 residues. V was clipped by 3 bases and J by 0 bases, with 5 bases between them. As for this clone: Its target is not known.

General study findings and limits: Several of the most significant clusters were apparently associated with common viral pathogens in a later analysis. A missense DCLRE1C variant was associated with V- and J-gene trimming of TCR beta chains in a later analysis, and an independent cohort replicated the association.

The rearrangement links TRBV27 to TRBJ1-4; D ambiguous. The specimen sequenced was PBMCs. This TCR was sampled from a girl between 5 and 17 years old in good health and CMV-seropositive. The DNA for the CDR3 is TGTGCCAGCAGTTTCTTAACAACTAATGAAAAACTGTTTTTT. It translates to CASSFLTTNEKLFF.